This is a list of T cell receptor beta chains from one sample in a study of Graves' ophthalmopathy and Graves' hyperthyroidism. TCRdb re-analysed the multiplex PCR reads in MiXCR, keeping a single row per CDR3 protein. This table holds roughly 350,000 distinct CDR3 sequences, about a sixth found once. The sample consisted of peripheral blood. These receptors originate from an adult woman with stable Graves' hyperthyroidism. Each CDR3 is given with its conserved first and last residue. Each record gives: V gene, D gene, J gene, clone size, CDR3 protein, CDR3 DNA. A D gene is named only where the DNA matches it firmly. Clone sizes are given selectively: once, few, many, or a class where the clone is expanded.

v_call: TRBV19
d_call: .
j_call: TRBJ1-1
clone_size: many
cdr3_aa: CAPHRLVGTEAFF
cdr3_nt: TGTGCCCCCCATAGGCTTGTGGGCACTGAAGCTTTCTTT

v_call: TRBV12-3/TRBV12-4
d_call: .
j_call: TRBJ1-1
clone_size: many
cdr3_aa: CASSLMENTEAFF
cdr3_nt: TGTGCCAGCAGTCTAATGGAGAACACTGAAGCTTTCTTT

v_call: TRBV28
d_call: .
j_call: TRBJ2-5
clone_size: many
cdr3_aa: CASSLGGPLQWTQYF
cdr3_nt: TGTGCCAGCAGTTTGGGCGGGCCTCTGCAATGGACCCAGTACTTC

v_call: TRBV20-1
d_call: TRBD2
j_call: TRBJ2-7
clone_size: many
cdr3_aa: CSASSSGSRFFYEQYF
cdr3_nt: TGCAGTGCTAGTTCTAGCGGGAGTAGGTTTTTCTACGAGCAGTACTTC

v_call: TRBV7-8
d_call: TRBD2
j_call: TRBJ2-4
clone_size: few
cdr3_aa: CASSPRWTSGRRNIQYF
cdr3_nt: TGTGCCAGCAGCCCGCGCTGGACTAGCGGGAGAAGAAACATTCAGTACTTC

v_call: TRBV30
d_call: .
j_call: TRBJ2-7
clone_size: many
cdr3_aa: CAWSCSGQSSYEQYF
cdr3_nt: TGTGCCTGGAGCTGTTCAGGACAGAGCTCCTACGAGCAGTACTTC

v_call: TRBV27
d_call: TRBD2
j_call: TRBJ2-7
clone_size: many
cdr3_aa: CASSSLKSLAGDDYEQYF
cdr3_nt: TGTGCCAGCAGTTCCCTGAAATCACTAGCGGGAGATGACTACGAGCAGTACTTC

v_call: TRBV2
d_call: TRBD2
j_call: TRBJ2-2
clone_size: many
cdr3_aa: CASLSSGTNTGELFF
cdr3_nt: TGTGCCAGCCTCTCTAGCGGGACGAACACCGGGGAGCTGTTTTTT

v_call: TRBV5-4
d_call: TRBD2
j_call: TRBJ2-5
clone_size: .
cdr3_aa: CASSLVGGPRETQYF
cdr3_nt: TGTGCCAGCAGCTTGGTGGGAGGGCCGCGAGAGACCCAGTACTTC

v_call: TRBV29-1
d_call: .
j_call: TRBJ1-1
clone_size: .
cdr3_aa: CSVVRGARNTEAFF
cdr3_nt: TGCAGCGTTGTTCGGGGGGCCAGGAACACTGAAGCTTTCTTT

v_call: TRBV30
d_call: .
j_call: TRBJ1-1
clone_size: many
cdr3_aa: CAWRFGYNEAFF
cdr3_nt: TGTGCCTGGAGGTTTGGGTACAATGAAGCTTTCTTT

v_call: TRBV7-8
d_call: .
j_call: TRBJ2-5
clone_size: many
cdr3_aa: CASSSGIRETQYF
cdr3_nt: TGTGCCAGCAGCTCAGGGATTCGAGAGACCCAGTACTTC

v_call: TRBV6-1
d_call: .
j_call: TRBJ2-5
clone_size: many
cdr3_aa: CASSLIGESQYF
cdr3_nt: TGTGCCAGCAGTCTAATTGGGGAGTCCCAGTACTTC

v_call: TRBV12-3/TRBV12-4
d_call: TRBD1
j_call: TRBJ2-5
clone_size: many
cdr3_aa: CAVGTGAVETQYF
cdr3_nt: TGTGCCGTCGGGACAGGGGCGGTGGAGACCCAGTACTTC

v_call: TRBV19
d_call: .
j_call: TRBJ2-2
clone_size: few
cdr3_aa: CASKVSEARRVNTGELFF
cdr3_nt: TGTGCCAGTAAGGTCTCAGAGGCCAGGAGGGTAAACACCGGGGAGCTGTTTTTT

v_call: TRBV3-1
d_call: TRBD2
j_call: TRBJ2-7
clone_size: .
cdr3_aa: CASSQRRAGVPHEQYF
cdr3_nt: TGTGCCAGCAGCCAGCGTCGGGCGGGAGTTCCCCACGAGCAGTACTTC

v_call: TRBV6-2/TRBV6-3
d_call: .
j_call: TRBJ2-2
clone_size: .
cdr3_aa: CAMSRVAGELFF
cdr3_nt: TGTGCCATGTCCAGGGTGGCCGGGGAGCTGTTTTTT

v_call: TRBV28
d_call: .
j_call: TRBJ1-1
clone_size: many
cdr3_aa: CASSLSRVTEAFF
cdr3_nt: TGTGCCAGCAGTTTAAGCAGGGTGACTGAAGCTTTCTTT

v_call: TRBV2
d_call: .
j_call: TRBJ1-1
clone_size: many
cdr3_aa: CASSAGGFYTEAFF
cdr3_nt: TGTGCCAGCAGTGCGGGGGGCTTCTACACTGAAGCTTTCTTT

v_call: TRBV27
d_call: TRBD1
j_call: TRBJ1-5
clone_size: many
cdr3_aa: CASSSQGSAQPQHF
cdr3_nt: TGTGCCAGCAGTTCACAGGGGAGTGCTCAGCCCCAGCATTTT

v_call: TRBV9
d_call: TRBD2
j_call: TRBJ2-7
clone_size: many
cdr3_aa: CASSLRSGYSYEQYF
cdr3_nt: TGTGCCAGCAGCCTTCGTAGCGGGTACTCCTACGAGCAGTACTTC

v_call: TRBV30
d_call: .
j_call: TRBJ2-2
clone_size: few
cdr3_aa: CAWSVERVGGTGELFF
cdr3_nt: TGTGCCTGGAGTGTTGAGCGGGTGGGGGGCACCGGGGAGCTGTTTTTT

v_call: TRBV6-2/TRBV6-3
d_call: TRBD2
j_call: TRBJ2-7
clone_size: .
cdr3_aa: CASSYAAGEPYEQYF
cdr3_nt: TGTGCCAGCAGTTACGCTGCGGGGGAACCCTACGAGCAGTACTTC

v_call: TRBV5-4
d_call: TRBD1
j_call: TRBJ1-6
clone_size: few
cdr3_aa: CASKGANSPLHF
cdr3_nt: TGTGCCAGCAAGGGGGCGAATTCACCCCTCCACTTT

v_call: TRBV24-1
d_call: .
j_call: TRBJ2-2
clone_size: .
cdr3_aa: CATVDRLTGELFF
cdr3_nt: TGTGCCACTGTAGACAGACTCACCGGGGAGCTGTTTTTT

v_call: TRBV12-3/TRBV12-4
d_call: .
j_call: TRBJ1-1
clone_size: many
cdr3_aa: CASSPLSKGTEAFF
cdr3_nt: TGTGCCAGCAGTCCACTTAGTAAAGGGACTGAAGCTTTCTTT

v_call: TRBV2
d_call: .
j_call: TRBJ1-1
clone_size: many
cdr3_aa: CASSGQYTEAFF
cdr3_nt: TGTGCCAGCAGTGGGCAGTACACTGAAGCTTTCTTT

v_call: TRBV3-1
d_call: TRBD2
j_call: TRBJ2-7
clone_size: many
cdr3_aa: CASSPWEGYEQYF
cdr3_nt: TGTGCCAGCAGCCCATGGGAGGGGTACGAGCAGTACTTC

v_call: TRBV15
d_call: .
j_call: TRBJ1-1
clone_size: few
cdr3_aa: CATSPRREGGTEAFF
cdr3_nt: TGTGCCACCAGCCCCAGAAGAGAGGGTGGCACTGAAGCTTTCTTT

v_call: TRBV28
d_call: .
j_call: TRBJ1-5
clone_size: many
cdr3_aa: CASSLRSNQPQHF
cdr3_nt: TGTGCCAGCAGTTTAAGAAGCAATCAGCCCCAGCATTTT

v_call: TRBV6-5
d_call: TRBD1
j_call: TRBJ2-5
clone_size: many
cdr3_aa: CASSYSQPQGAMETQYF
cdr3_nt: TGTGCCAGCAGTTACTCGCAGCCTCAGGGGGCCATGGAGACCCAGTACTTC

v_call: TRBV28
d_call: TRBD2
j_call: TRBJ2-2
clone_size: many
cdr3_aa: CASSSSAGEGFGANTGELFF
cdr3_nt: TGTGCCAGCAGCAGTTCCGCGGGGGAAGGTTTTGGAGCGAACACCGGGGAGCTGTTTTTT

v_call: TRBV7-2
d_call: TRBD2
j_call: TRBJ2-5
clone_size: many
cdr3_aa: CASSLDTSGRDRETQYF
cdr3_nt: TGTGCCAGCAGCCTAGACACAAGCGGGAGGGATCGGGAGACCCAGTACTTC

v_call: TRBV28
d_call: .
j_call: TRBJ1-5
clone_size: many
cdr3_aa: CASSFRVWSPQHF
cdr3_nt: TGTGCCAGCAGTTTTCGGGTCTGGTCGCCCCAGCATTTT

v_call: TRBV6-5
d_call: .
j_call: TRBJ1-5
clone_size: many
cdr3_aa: CASSLGTARNQPQHF
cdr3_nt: TGTGCCAGCAGTTTAGGGACGGCCCGCAATCAGCCCCAGCATTTT

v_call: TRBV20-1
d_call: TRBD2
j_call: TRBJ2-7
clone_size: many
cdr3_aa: CSARGREGPYEQYF
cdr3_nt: TGCAGTGCTAGAGGGCGGGAGGGCCCCTACGAGCAGTACTTC

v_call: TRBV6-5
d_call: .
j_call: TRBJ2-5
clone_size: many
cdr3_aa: CASSYGRRETQYF
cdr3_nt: TGTGCCAGCAGTTATGGGCGAAGGGAGACCCAGTACTTC

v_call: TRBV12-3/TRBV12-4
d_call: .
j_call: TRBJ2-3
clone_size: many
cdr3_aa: CASSTRDTQYF
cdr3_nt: TGTGCCAGCAGTACAAGAGATACGCAGTATTTT

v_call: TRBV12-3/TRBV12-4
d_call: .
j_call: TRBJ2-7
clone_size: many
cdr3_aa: CASSFAGSGSSTYEQYF
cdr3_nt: TGTGCCAGCAGTTTCGCTGGAAGCGGGTCCTCTACCTACGAGCAGTACTTC

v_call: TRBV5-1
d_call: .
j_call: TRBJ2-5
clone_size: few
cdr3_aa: CASSYGTTGETQYF
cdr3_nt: TGCGCCAGCAGCTACGGGACCACCGGAGAGACCCAGTACTTC

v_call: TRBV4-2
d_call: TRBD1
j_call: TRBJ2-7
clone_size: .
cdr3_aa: CASSRTNNAGTAYEQYF
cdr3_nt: TGTGCCAGCAGCCGCACTAATAACGCCGGGACAGCCTACGAGCAGTACTTC

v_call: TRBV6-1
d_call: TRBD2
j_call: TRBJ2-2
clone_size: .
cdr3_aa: CASRRGDNTGELFF
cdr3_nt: TGTGCCAGCCGGCGGGGGGATAACACCGGGGAGCTGTTTTTT

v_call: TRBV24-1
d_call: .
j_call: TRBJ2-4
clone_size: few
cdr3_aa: CATSDQGTAGRGNIKYF
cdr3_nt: TGTGCCACCAGTGACCAGGGGACAGCCGGGAGGGGGAACATTAAGTACTTC

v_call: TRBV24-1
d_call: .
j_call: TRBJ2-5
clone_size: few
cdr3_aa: CATSDPGSYQETQYF
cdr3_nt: TGTGCCACCAGTGACCCAGGAAGCTACCAAGAGACCCAGTACTTC

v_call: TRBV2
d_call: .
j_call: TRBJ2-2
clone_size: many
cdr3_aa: CASSEYRNTGELFF
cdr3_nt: TGTGCCAGCAGTGAATACCGAAACACCGGGGAGCTGTTTTTT

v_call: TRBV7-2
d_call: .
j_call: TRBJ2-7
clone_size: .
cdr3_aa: CAGSLPSYEQYF
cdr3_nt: TGCGCCGGCAGCTTGCCAAGCTACGAGCAGTACTTC

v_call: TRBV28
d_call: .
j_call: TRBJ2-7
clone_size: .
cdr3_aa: CASSYTRQTSTITYEQYF
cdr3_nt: TGTGCCAGCAGTTACACGCGACAGACCTCCACAATAACCTACGAGCAGTACTTC

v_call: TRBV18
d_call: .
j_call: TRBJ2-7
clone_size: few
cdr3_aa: CASSLYSREVVHEQYF
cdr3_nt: TGTGCCAGCTCACTATACAGCAGGGAGGTGGTCCACGAGCAGTACTTC

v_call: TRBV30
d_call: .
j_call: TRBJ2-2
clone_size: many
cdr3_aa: CAWSVRSQDTGELFF
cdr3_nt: TGTGCCTGGAGTGTACGGAGTCAGGACACCGGGGAGCTGTTTTTT

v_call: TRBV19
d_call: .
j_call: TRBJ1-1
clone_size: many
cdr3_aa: CASSISDTNAEAFF
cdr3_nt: TGTGCCAGTAGTATCTCGGATACAAACGCTGAAGCTTTCTTT

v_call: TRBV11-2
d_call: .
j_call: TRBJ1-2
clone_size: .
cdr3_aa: CASSSRRGQPPRLYGYTF
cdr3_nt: TGTGCCAGCAGCTCTAGGCGGGGTCAGCCTCCACGCCTCTATGGCTACACCTTC

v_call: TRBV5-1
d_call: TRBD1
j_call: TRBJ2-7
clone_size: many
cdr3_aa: CASSHGDRSSYEQYF
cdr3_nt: TGCGCCAGCAGCCACGGGGACAGGAGCTCCTACGAGCAGTACTTC

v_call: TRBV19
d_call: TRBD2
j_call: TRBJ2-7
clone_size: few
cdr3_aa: CASSPLAGAHSYEQYF
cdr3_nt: TGTGCCAGTAGCCCACTAGCGGGAGCCCACTCCTACGAGCAGTACTTC

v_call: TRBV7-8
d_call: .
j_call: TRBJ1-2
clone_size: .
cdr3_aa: CASSLGGGGSYGYTF
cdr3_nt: TGTGCCAGCAGCTTAGGGGGGGGAGGAAGCTATGGCTACACCTTC

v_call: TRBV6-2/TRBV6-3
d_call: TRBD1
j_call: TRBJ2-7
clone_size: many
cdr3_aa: CASSDRDGGEQYF
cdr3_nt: TGTGCCAGCAGCGACAGGGATGGAGGCGAGCAGTACTTC

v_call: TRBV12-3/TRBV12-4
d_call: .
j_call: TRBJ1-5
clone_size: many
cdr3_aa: CASSLLVLHSNQPQHF
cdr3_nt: TGTGCCAGCAGTTTATTGGTTCTCCATAGCAATCAGCCCCAGCATTTT

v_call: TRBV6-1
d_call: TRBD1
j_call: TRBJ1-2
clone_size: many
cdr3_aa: CASSATPIGTGDYGYTF
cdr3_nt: TGTGCCAGCAGTGCAACACCCATAGGGACAGGGGACTATGGCTACACCTTC

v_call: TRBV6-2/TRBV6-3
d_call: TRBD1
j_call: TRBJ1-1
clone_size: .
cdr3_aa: CASSYLFGTGILVTEAFF
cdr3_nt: TGTGCCAGCAGTTACTTGTTTGGGACAGGGATTCTAGTTACTGAAGCTTTCTTT

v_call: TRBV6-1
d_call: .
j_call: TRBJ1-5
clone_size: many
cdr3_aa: CASEVGGRSNQPQHF
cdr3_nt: TGTGCCAGCGAAGTAGGGGGGAGAAGCAATCAGCCCCAGCATTTT

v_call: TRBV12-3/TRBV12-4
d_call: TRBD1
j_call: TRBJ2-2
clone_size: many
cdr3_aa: CASSALTGGVGGELLF
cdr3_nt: TGTGCCAGCAGCGCCCTGACAGGGGGGGTCGGCGGGGAGCTGTTGTTT